Shown below are 6 T cell receptor beta chains from a single sample sequenced in a study of beta chain features in type 1 diabetes. Expressed TCRB transcripts were sequenced, since all the RNA that had been isolated was reverse transcribed. This table comes from immunoSEQ multiplex PCR, and its TCRdb copy is limited to in-frame clones, with some not included. This sample has more than 300,000 clones, with 6.5% to 10% found just once. Sequenced material: central memory CD4+ T cells from blood. These TCRs come from a woman younger than 35 in good health.

This clone was found many times. The chain couples TRBV28 to TRBJ2-3, with 8 bases lining up with TRBD2. Germline V gene data show CDR1 as MDHEN and CDR2 as SYDVKM. This CDR3 contains 15 residues. V lost 5 bases to trimming and J lost 6 bases; unmatched junction nucleotides: 10. CDR3 DNA: TGTGCCAGCAGTGGCGGAGCGGGAGCTGTGGATACGCAGTATTTT. Its protein product is CASSGGAGAVDTQYF.

This clone has more than one count but fewer than ten. The chain has TRBV18 and TRBJ2-1, with 10 positions matching TRBD1. The V segment lost 6 bases and the J segment 4 bases; nucleotides outside the gene matches: 6. Germline V gives CDR1 KGHSH, CDR2 LQKENI. The CDR3 runs 15 residues. CDR3 residues: CASSPGTGAYNEQFF. In DNA form, the CDR3 reads TGTGCCAGCTCGCCCGGGACAGGGGCGTACAATGAGCAGTTCTTC.

This chain uses TRBV18 with TRBJ1-2; D is possibly TRBD1 (5 bases). Germline V CDR1 and CDR2: KGHSH, LQKENI. CDR3 length: 13 residues. The V end lost 2 bases, the J end lost 1 base, and 5 bases lay between the germline ends. In DNA, the CDR3 is TGTGCCAGCTCACCAGACAGTAACTATGGCTACACCTTC. It codes for CASSPDSNYGYTF.

This chain links TRBV7-9 with TRBJ2-3; 8 nucleotides agree with TRBD1. The CDR3 is made up of 16 amino acids. V trimming: 1 base; J trimming: 5 bases; junction bases outside the gene matches: 8. Germline V lookup: CDR1 SEHNR, CDR2 FQNEAQ (reference sequence). The CDR3 region has the DNA TGTGCCAGCAGCTTAGTGGTCCAGGGGACAGGAGATACGCAGTATTTT. It codes for CASSLVVQGTGDTQYF.

This clone was detected a few times. The chain uses TRBV28 and TRBJ1-1, with TRBD1 matching 7 bases. In germline, CDR1 is MDHEN, CDR2 SYDVKM. V lost 6 bases and J lost 5; bases outside the gene matches: 9. This CDR3 is built from 14 residues. In DNA form, the CDR3 reads TGTGCCAGCAGATTACGACAGGGCTCTACTGAAGCTTTCTTT. It yields the protein CASRLRQGSTEAFF.

This clone was counted between two and nine times. The J gene is TRBJ2-7, the V gene TRBV5-6; possible D gene TRBD1, 5 bases. V was trimmed by 4 bases and J by 1 base, leaving 18 bases between them. Germline loops: CDR1 SGHDT, CDR2 YYEEEE. CDR3 length: 16 residues. CDR3 sequence (DNA): TGTGCCAGCAGCCAAAACCCAGGGAAAGAATCCTACGAGCAGTACTTC. Its translation: CASSQNPGKESYEQYF. The complete variable domain, with remaining parts taken from reference TRBV5-6 and TRBJ2-7, reads DAGVTQSPTHLIKTRGQQVTLRCSPKSGHDTVSWYQQALGQGPQFIFQYYEEEERQRGNFPDRFSGHQFPNYSSELNVNALLLGDSALYLCASSQNPGKESYEQYFGPGTRLTVT.